These 14 T cell receptor beta chains came from one sample sequenced in a study of blood T cells in healthy people across ages. Alongside a J-beta primer mix, a sample-barcoded 5' primer served in a second PCR lasting about 7 to 12 cycles. TCRdb re-analysed the 5' RACE reads in MiXCR, keeping a single row per CDR3 protein. The sample lists approximately 580,000 distinct CDR3 sequences; approximately 25% were seen once. These data also formed part of another study, on T cells of mothers and their children.

The sample was blood. The receptors stem from a boy younger than 18 in good health.

This clonotype was observed at least ten times. This sequence joins TRBV6-5 and TRBJ2-7; no clear D. V lost 6 bases and J lost 1, with 13 bases in between. Germline V CDR1 and CDR2: MNHEY, SVGAGI. The length of the CDR3 is 14 residues. The CDR3 reads CASSYREFSYEQYF. For the CDR3, the DNA is TGTGCCAGCAGCTACAGAGAGTTTTCCTACGAGCAGTACTTC.

This chain joins TRBV20-1 and TRBJ2-7; 8 nucleotides match TRBD1. The J segment lost 2 bases and the V segment lost 7 bases, leaving 7 bases of the junction unmatched. From germline, CDR1 is DFQATT and CDR2 SNEGSKA (reference sequence). This CDR3 is built from 13 residues. CDR3 coding DNA: TGCAGTGTCTCCGGGACAGGAGCCTACGAGCAGTACTTC. Translated, it gives CSVSGTGAYEQYF.

V gene TRBV4-2 combines with J gene TRBJ2-1; D uncertain. CDR1 and CDR2 from the germline V gene are LGHNA and YNFKEQ. The CDR3 totals 16 residues. The germline V and J ends were trimmed by 0 bases and 2 bases, with 11 bases remaining between them. This CDR3 is CASSQDEAVPYNEQFF. As DNA, the CDR3 is TGTGCCAGCAGCCAAGATGAGGCAGTCCCCTACAATGAGCAGTTCTTC.

The gene calls are TRBV11-2 and TRBJ1-4; D perhaps matches TRBD1 (6 bases). CDR3 length: 16 amino acids. V lost 3 bases, J lost 3 bases, and 14 bases lay in between. Per the germline V gene, CDR1 is SGHAT and CDR2 is FQNNGV. The CDR3 coding sequence is TGTGCCAGCAGCTTTCACGGGGGGGCCCCTAATGAAAAACTGTTTTTT. Amino acid sequence: CASSFHGGAPNEKLFF. Filled out from reference TRBV11-2 and TRBJ1-4, the complete variable domain reads EAGVAQSPRYKIIEKRQSVAFWCNPISGHATLYWYQQILGQGPKLLIQFQNNGVVDDSQLPKDRFSAERLKGVDSTLKIQPAKLEDSAVYLCASSFHGGAPNEKLFFGSGTQLSVL.

The table lists this clonotype with a few counts. The rearrangement joins TRBV6-5 to TRBJ2-3; maybe TRBD2 (5 bases). V gave up 5 bases and J gave up 1 base, with 13 bases separating them. Germline V CDR1 and CDR2: MNHEY, SVGAGI. This CDR3 is built from 15 residues. In nucleotides, the CDR3 is TGTGCCAGCAGTGGAACAGCGGTGGGCACAGATACGCAGTATTTT. This sequence encodes CASSGTAVGTDTQYF.

The chain couples TRBV12-3 or TRBV12-4 to TRBJ2-5, with D perhaps given as TRBD1 or TRBD2 (6 bases each). This CDR3 is built from 14 residues. V lost 1 base and J 4 bases, leaving 10 bases between the germline ends. The CDR3: CASSLVRGLETQYF. The CDR3 nucleotides are TGTGCCAGCAGTTTAGTCCGGGGGCTAGAGACCCAGTACTTC.

In its sample, this clonotype was seen a few times. The J gene is TRBJ2-5, the V gene TRBV28; D unresolved. The germline V gene has CDR1 MDHEN and CDR2 SYDVKM. Trimming pared 3 bases from V and 4 bases from J, leaving 6 bases between. The CDR3 is 12 residues long. Here the CDR3 reads CASSLFPETQYF. CDR3 bases: TGTGCCAGCAGTTTGTTCCCAGAGACCCAGTACTTC.

This clonotype has only a few counts. J is TRBJ2-5 and V is TRBV7-9; TRBD2 aligns across 10 bases. The CDR3 runs 16 residues. The germline CDR1 and CDR2 sequences are SEHNR and FQNEAQ (reference sequence). Germline trimming cut 7 bases from V and 3 bases from J; bases unmatched to any gene: 11. The CDR3 spells CASNFAGLAEKETQYF. The CDR3 DNA sequence: TGTGCCAGCAACTTTGCAGGACTAGCGGAGAAAGAGACCCAGTACTTC.

As regards this clonotype: One junction end does not reproduce the germline sequence, and a read error may be involved. The rearrangement joins TRBV5-1 to TRBJ1-4; no clear D gene. CDR1 and CDR2 (germline): SGHRS, YFSETQ. The CDR3 spans 13 residues. CDR3 in DNA: TGCGCCAGCAGCTTGGAGCGGAATGAAAAGCTGTTTTTT. Its protein product is CASSLERNEKLFF. Looking up the rest from reference TRBV5-1 and TRBJ1-4 gives the full variable domain: KAGVTQTPRYLIKTRGQQVTLSCSPISGHRSVSWYQQTPGQGLQFLFEYFSETQRNKGNFPGRFSGRQFSNSRSEMNVSTLELGDSALYLCASSLERNEKLFFGSGTQLSVL.

The genes are TRBV4-1 and TRBJ2-7; no firm D call. Germline CDR1 and CDR2: MGHRA and YSYEKL. There are 14 residues in the CDR3. V dropped 1 base and J dropped 3 bases, with 10 bases sitting between them. The CDR3 DNA sequence: TGCGCCAGCAGCCAAGCTAGGTTTAGCTACGAGCAGTACTTC. Translated, it gives CASSQARFSYEQYF.

This clonotype is classed as medium-sized. The gene calls are TRBV9 and TRBJ2-7; no clear D gene. Germline V gene lookup returns CDR1 SGDLS and CDR2 YYNGEE. The CDR3 is made up of 14 amino acids. Trimming pared 4 bases from V and 6 bases from J, leaving 17 bases between. This CDR3 is CASSPRALSAEQYF. The CDR3 DNA is TGTGCCAGCAGCCCCCGGGCGCTTTCCGCCGAGCAGTACTTC.

The chain has TRBV16 and TRBJ2-5, with 12 bases identical to TRBD1. The DNA end lines up better with TRBJ2-7; the J call may be wrong. The germline CDR1 and CDR2 sequences are KGHSY and FQNENV. The CDR3 consists of 17 residues. The CDR3: CASSPGTGGTSTHEQYF. As DNA, the CDR3 is TGTGCCAGCAGCCCTGGGACAGGGGGCACTTCGACCCACGAGCAGTACTTC.

In this sample, this clonotype turned up a few times. V gene TRBV12-3 or TRBV12-4 combines with J gene TRBJ1-5; D might be TRBD1 (5 bases). The CDR3 loop spans 16 amino acids. V lost 5 bases and J lost 4, with 18 bases in between. CDR3 sequence: CASSPPPTDRNQPQHF. The CDR3 DNA reads TGTGCCAGCAGTCCTCCCCCGACAGATCGGAATCAGCCCCAGCATTTT.

The chain links TRBV11-1 to TRBJ2-7; D gene ambiguous. V lost 1 base to trimming and J lost 3 bases, with 13 bases between them. This CDR3 region has 15 residues. Germline V gene data show CDR1 as SGHAT and CDR2 as FQDESV (reference sequence). The DNA of the CDR3 is TGTGCCAGCAGCTTAGGGCAGACCCCAAGCTACGAGCAGTACTTC. It translates to CASSLGQTPSYEQYF. Based on the CDR3 plus reference TRBV11-1 and TRBJ2-7, the full variable domain is EAEVAQSPRYKITEKSQAVAFWCDPISGHATLYWYRQILGQGPELLVQFQDESVVDDSQLPKDRFSAERLKGVDSTLKIQPAELGDSAMYLCASSLGQTPSYEQYFGPGTRLTVT.